This T cell receptor beta chain was sequenced for a study of T-cell reconstitution after alpha-beta-depleted transplantation in children. This CDR3 is built from 17 residues. V was pared by 2 bases and J by 9 bases, with 12 bases of the junction left unmatched. Germline V gives CDR1 GTSNPN, CDR2 SVGIG (reference sequence). The TCRbeta library was prepared with unique molecular identifiers. TCRdb ran MiXCR on the PCR reads and lists one entry per CDR3 protein. Of over 120,000 distinct CDR3 sequences in the sample, around 9% were seen once. The chain joins TRBV30 to TRBJ2-1, with 14 bases aligning to TRBD2. The sample consisted of PBMCs, mostly from graft donor cells, taken 180 days after TCRalphabeta/CD19-depleted stem cell transplant. This TCR derives from a female patient between 2 and 15 years old who had a stem cell transplant for congenital amegakaryocytic thrombocytopenia, so the T cells may come from the graft donor. The DNA of the CDR3 is TGTGCCTGGAGTATTCCGGGACTAGCGGGAGTGAGTTCTGAGCAGTTCTTC. Protein product: CAWSIPGLAGVSSEQFF.